The T cell receptor (beta chain) described here comes from a study of cytomegalovirus exposure and HLA in healthy donors. General study results and limits: Association with HLA alleles at 0.05 false discovery rate was found for 15,000 to 20,000 TCR beta sequences in a later analysis.

60 Vbeta and 13 Jbeta primers were used in PCR. TCRdb keeps only in-frame clones here, not all; method: immunoSEQ multiplex PCR. Here the sample spans some 170,000 clones, about 77% being singletons. In regard to this clone: The antigen is unknown.

CDR3 length: 13 residues. With 7 bases removed from V and 0 bases from J, the gap between germline ends came to 9 bases. Germline loops: CDR1 MNHEY, CDR2 SMNVEV (reference sequence). Specimen: PBMCs. The V call is TRBV27, the J call TRBJ1-1; a possible D gene is TRBD1 (5 bases). The origin of this receptor is a man between 18 and 29 years old in good health and CMV-seropositive. CDR3 amino acids: CASKDSLNTEAFF. CDR3 DNA sequence: TGTGCCAGCAAAGACAGCTTGAACACTGAAGCTTTCTTT.